The 5 T cell receptor beta chains presented below share a single source sample, sequenced in a study of cytomegalovirus exposure and HLA in healthy donors. Method: immunoSEQ multiplex PCR; TCRdb's copy keeps in-frame clones and lacks some. The sample has tens of thousands of clones, 93% seen once. Input material: PBMCs. The receptors were gathered from a woman aged 25-40 years in good health and CMV-seronegative.

The chain has TRBV30 and TRBJ1-5; D is ambiguous. CDR3 length: 13 residues. The ends were cut back, 0 bases at V and 11 bases at J, with 14 bases in the middle. Germline V gives CDR1 GTSNPN, CDR2 SVGIG (reference sequence). The chain's CDR3 is CAWSVIEGMAQHF. CDR3 nucleotides: TGTGCCTGGAGTGTTATAGAGGGAATGGCCCAGCATTTT.

This clone was detected only once. V usage is TRBV19 and J usage is TRBJ1-5; no clear D. Germline V gene lookup returns CDR1 LNHDA and CDR2 SQIVND (reference sequence). This CDR3 spans 15 amino acids. V lost 3 bases and J lost 6, with 15 bases in between. CDR3 region: CASSIGGRVLQPQHF. The CDR3 coding sequence is TGTGCCAGTAGTATTGGAGGCCGGGTGCTTCAGCCCCAGCATTTT.

V is TRBV5-1 and J is TRBJ1-2; a possible D gene is TRBD1 (5 bases). CDR3 size: 13 residues. CDR1 is SGHRS, CDR2 YFSETQ, per germline. V gave up 2 bases and J gave up 7 bases, with 12 bases separating them. In nucleotides, the CDR3 is TGCGCCAGCAGCTTCCCCCAGGGCCGTGGCTACACCTTC. Its protein product is CASSFPQGRGYTF.

This chain joins TRBV30 and TRBJ1-1, with D perhaps TRBD1 (6 bases). Deletions cut 6 bases from V and 1 base from J, with 9 bases between. There are 12 residues in the CDR3. The germline gives CDR1 GTSNPN, CDR2 SVGIG (reference sequence). CDR3 sequence (DNA): TGTGCCTGTATGGACAGGAACACTGAAGCTTTCTTT. This encodes CACMDRNTEAFF.

J is TRBJ2-7 and V is TRBV6-5; tentatively, D is TRBD1 (5 bases). CDR1 and CDR2 from the germline V gene are MNHEY and SVGAGI. Deletions cut 8 bases from V and 4 bases from J, with 12 bases between. CDR3 size: 12 residues. CDR3: CASSRGIYEQYF. The DNA for the CDR3 is TGTGCCAGCTCAAGGGGAATTTACGAGCAGTACTTC.